This TCR beta chain is drawn from a study of blood T cells in healthy people across ages. Whole-study context: Per two T cells, about one barcoded beta molecule was captured through template switching.

A second PCR, run for about 6 to 11 cycles, used a sample-barcoded 5' primer plus a J-beta primer mix. TCRdb itself ran the 5' RACE reads through MiXCR, one entry per CDR3 protein. The top ten clones hold 15% to 20% of a sample with about 1,000,000 distinct CDR3 sequences, more than 40% of them seen once. Extracted total RNA amounted to at least 5.5 micrograms for each sample. General observations from the study: Expanded clonotype shifts may have been confounded, as the donors had an unknown CMV status.

This CDR3 has 13 amino acids. Trimming shortened V by 6 bases and J by 8 bases, and 14 bases separated the two germline ends. Germline V CDR1 and CDR2: MNHEY, SMNVEV (reference sequence). On this clonotype: Its antigen is not known.

This receptor was taken from a woman aged 60-70 years in good health. The rearrangement links TRBV27 to TRBJ2-1, with D unclear. The sample comprised blood. The DNA for the CDR3 is TGTGCCAGCAGCACCTCCTCCGTTGATGAGCAGTTCTTC. Residues: CASSTSSVDEQFF.